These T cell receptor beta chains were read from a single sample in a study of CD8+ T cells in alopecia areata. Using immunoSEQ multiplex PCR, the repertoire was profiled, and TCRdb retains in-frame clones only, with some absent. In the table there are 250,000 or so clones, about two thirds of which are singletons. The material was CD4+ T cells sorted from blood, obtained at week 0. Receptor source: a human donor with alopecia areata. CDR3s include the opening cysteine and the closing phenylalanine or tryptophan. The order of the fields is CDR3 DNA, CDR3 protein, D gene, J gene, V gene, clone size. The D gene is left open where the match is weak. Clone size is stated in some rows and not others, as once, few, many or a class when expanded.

cdr3_nt: TGTGCCATCAGTGAGACTAGCGGGGGGGCAGGTGAGCAGTTCTTC
cdr3_aa: CAISETSGGAGEQFF
d_call: TRBD2
j_call: TRBJ2-1
v_call: TRBV10-3
clone_size: -

cdr3_nt: TGTGCCAGCAGGACGCCGGGGGGCTCACCCCTCCACTTT
cdr3_aa: CASRTPGGSPLHF
d_call: -
j_call: TRBJ1-6
v_call: TRBV6-5
clone_size: few

cdr3_nt: TGTGCCTGGAGCCCTAAGGGGGGTGGGCCTTATCAGCCCCAGCATTTT
cdr3_aa: CAWSPKGGGPYQPQHF
d_call: -
j_call: TRBJ1-5
v_call: TRBV30
clone_size: once

cdr3_nt: TGTGCCAGCGGTGTGGGTGCCGACAGGGAGTACAATGAGCAGTTCTTC
cdr3_aa: CASGVGADREYNEQFF
d_call: TRBD1
j_call: TRBJ2-1
v_call: TRBV9
clone_size: -

cdr3_nt: TGTGCCTGGAGGAGCAGGGCGGGTTCACCCCTCCACTTT
cdr3_aa: CAWRSRAGSPLHF
d_call: -
j_call: TRBJ1-6
v_call: TRBV30
clone_size: -

cdr3_nt: TGCAGCGTTGAAGAACTAGCATATGAGCAGTTCTTC
cdr3_aa: CSVEELAYEQFF
d_call: -
j_call: TRBJ2-1
v_call: TRBV29-1
clone_size: few

cdr3_nt: TGCAGCGTTCGGTCACTAGCGGCGAACACCGGGGAGCTGTTTTTT
cdr3_aa: CSVRSLAANTGELFF
d_call: TRBD2
j_call: TRBJ2-2
v_call: TRBV29-1
clone_size: few

cdr3_nt: TGTGCCAGCAGCTCACAGAGAAACACTGAAGCTTTCTTT
cdr3_aa: CASSSQRNTEAFF
d_call: -
j_call: TRBJ1-1
v_call: TRBV7-9
clone_size: -

cdr3_nt: TGTGCCAGCAGTTCCCGGGACTACAATGAGCAGTTCTTC
cdr3_aa: CASSSRDYNEQFF
d_call: -
j_call: TRBJ2-1
v_call: TRBV27
clone_size: -

cdr3_nt: TGTGCCAGCAGTTCGAGGATACAGACTAGCGGAAGCACAGATACGCAGTATTTT
cdr3_aa: CASSSRIQTSGSTDTQYF
d_call: TRBD2
j_call: TRBJ2-3
v_call: TRBV27
clone_size: once

cdr3_nt: TGTGCCTCCACTGCATACAATGAGCAGTTCTTC
cdr3_aa: CASTAYNEQFF
d_call: -
j_call: TRBJ2-1
v_call: TRBV30
clone_size: -

cdr3_nt: TGTGCCAGCCGAGGGGAAGGCAGGGAGACCCAGTACTTC
cdr3_aa: CASRGEGRETQYF
d_call: -
j_call: TRBJ2-5
v_call: TRBV25-1
clone_size: -

cdr3_nt: TGTGCCAGCAGCTTAGGGCCGAGACCTGTCTCCTCGCCCCTCCACTTT
cdr3_aa: CASSLGPRPVSSPLHF
d_call: -
j_call: TRBJ1-6
v_call: TRBV7-2
clone_size: -

cdr3_nt: TGTGCCAGCAGCCCGCGGGTAGCCAAAAACATTCAGTACTTC
cdr3_aa: CASSPRVAKNIQYF
d_call: -
j_call: TRBJ2-4
v_call: TRBV7-2
clone_size: once